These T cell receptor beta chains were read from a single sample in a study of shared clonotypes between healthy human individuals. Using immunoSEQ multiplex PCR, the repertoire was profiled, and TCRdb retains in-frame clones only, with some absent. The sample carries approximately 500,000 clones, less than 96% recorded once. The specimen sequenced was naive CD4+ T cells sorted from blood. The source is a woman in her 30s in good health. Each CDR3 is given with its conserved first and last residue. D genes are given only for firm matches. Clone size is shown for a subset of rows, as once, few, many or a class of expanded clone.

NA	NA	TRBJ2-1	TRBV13	CASSLGVDSSYNEQFF	TGTGCCAGCAGCTTGGGGGTCGACAGCTCCTACAATGAGCAGTTCTTC
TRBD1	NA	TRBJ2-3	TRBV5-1	CASSLAPTGYTDTQYF	TGCGCCAGCAGCTTGGCCCCGACAGGGTACACAGATACGCAGTATTTT
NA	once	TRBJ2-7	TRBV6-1	CASSEAGETVQYF	TGTGCCAGCAGTGAAGCTGGGGAAACGGTGCAGTACTTC
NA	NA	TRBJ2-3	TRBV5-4	CASKRAQSGTDTQYF	TGTGCCAGCAAGAGGGCCCAATCTGGCACAGATACGCAGTATTTT
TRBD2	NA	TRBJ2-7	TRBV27	CASSGLAGGPESYEQYF	TGTGCCAGCAGTGGACTAGCGGGAGGGCCGGAATCCTACGAGCAGTACTTC
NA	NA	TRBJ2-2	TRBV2	CASSDSTGELFF	TGTGCCAGCAGTGATTCCACCGGGGAGCTGTTTTTT
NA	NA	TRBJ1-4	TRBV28	CASRGLRAGEKLFF	TGTGCCAGCAGGGGCTTAAGGGCAGGTGAAAAACTGTTTTTT
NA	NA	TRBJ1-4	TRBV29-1	CSVAFVSQKLFF	TGCAGCGTTGCCTTTGTCAGCCAAAAACTGTTTTTT
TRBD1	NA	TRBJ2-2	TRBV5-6	CASSLGLDRYTGELFF	TGTGCCAGCAGCTTGGGCCTGGACAGGTACACCGGGGAGCTGTTTTTT
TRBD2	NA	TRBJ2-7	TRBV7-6	CASSSSGSLAGNYEQYF	TGTGCCAGCAGCTCATCCGGGAGCCTAGCGGGAAATTACGAGCAGTACTTC
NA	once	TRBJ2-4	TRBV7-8	CASSVDRFLAKNIQYF	TGTGCCAGCAGCGTCGACAGATTCCTAGCCAAAAACATTCAGTACTTC
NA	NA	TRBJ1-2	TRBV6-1	CASSERGGQGNGYTF	TGTGCCAGCAGTGAGAGGGGGGGGCAGGGGAATGGCTACACCTTC
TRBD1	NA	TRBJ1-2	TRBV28	CASSLTGVYGYTF	TGTGCCAGCAGTTTAACAGGGGTCTATGGCTACACCTTC
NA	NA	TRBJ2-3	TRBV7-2	CASSLLGGPSTDTQYF	TGTGCCAGCAGCTTATTGGGCGGGCCGAGCACAGATACGCAGTATTTT
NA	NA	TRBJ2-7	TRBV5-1	CASQRRGQDSYEQYF	TGCGCCAGCCAGCGCCGGGGCCAAGACTCCTACGAGCAGTACTTC
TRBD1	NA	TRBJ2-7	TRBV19	CASSIWGQGDGEQYF	TGTGCCAGTAGTATATGGGGACAGGGGGATGGCGAGCAGTACTTC
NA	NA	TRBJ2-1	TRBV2	CASLAASSYNEQFF	TGTGCCAGCTTAGCGGCAAGCTCCTACAATGAGCAGTTCTTC
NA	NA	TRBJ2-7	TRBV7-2	CASSLGFYEQYF	TGTGCCAGCAGCTTAGGTTTCTACGAGCAGTACTTC
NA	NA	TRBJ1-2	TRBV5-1	CASKEPGQNYGYTF	TGCGCCTCTAAAGAACCGGGACAAAACTATGGCTACACCTTC
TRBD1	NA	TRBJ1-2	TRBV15	CATSRDRGQVGRANYGYTF	TGTGCCACCAGCAGAGATAGGGGACAGGTCGGCCGAGCTAACTATGGCTACACCTTC
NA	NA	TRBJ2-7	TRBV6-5	CASSYSWASVAYEQYF	TGTGCCAGCAGTTACTCCTGGGCCAGCGTGGCCTACGAGCAGTACTTC
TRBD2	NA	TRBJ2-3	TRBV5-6	CASSRTSHTDTQYF	TGTGCCAGCAGCAGGACTAGCCATACAGATACGCAGTATTTT
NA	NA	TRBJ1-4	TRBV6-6	CASSYSGDRLWEKLFF	TGTGCCAGCAGTTACTCTGGGGACCGATTATGGGAAAAACTGTTTTTT
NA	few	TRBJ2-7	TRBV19	CASSSTGPTRIEQYF	TGTGCCAGTAGTTCAACAGGGCCTACGCGGATCGAGCAGTACTTC
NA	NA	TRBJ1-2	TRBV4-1	CASSQDPQAGLGGYTF	TGCGCCAGCAGCCAAGATCCCCAAGCTGGGCTAGGGGGCTACACCTTC
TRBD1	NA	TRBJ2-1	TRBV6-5	CASTRGQGAGEQFF	TGTGCCAGCACTAGGGGACAGGGGGCGGGTGAGCAGTTCTTC
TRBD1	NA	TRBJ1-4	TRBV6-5	CASSRDRGREKLFF	TGTGCCAGCAGCCGCGACAGGGGCAGGGAAAAACTGTTTTTT